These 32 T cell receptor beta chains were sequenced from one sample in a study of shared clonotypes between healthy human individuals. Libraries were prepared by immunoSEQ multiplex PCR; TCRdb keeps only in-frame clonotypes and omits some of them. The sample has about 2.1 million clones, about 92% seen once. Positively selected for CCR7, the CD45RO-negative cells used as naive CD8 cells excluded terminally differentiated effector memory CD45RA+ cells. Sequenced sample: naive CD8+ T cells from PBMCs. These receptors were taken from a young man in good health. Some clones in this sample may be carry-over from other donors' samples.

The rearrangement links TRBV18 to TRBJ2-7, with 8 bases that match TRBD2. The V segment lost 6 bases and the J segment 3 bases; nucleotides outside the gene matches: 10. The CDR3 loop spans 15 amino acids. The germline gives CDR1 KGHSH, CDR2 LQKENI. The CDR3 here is CASSPPGLGIYEQYF. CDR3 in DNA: TGTGCCAGCTCTCCCCCGGGACTAGGAATCTACGAGCAGTACTTC. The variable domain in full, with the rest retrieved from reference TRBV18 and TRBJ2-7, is NAGVMQNPRHLVRRRGQEARLRCSPMKGHSHVYWYRQLPEEGLKFMVYLQKENIIDESGMPKERFSAEFPKEGPSILRIQQVVRGDSAAYFCASSPPGLGIYEQYFGPGTRLTVT.

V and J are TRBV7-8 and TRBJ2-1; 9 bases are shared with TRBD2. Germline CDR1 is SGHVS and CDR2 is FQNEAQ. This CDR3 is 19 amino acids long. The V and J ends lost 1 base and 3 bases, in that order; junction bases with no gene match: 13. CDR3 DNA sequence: TGTGCCAGCAGCTTAGACGGCCGTTTGGCGGGAGGGAACTACAATGAGCAGTTCTTC. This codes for CASSLDGRLAGGNYNEQFF.

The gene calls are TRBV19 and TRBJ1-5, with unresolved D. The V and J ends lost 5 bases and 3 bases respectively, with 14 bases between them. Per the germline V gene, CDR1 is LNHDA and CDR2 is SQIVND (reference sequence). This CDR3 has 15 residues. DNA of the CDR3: TGTGCCAGTAGTTTAAACGACGGGGACAATCAGCCCCAGCATTTT. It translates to CASSLNDGDNQPQHF.

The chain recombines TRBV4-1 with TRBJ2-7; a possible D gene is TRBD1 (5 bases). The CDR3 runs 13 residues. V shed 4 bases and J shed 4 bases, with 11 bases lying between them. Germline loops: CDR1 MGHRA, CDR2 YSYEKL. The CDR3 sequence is CASSPSRVYEQYF. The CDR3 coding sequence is TGCGCCAGCAGCCCTTCCAGGGTTTACGAGCAGTACTTC.

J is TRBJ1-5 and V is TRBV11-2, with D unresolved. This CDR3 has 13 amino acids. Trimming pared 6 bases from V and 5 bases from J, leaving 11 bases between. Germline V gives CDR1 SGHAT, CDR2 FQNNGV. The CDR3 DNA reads TGTGCCAGCAGTCGATCCCAATATCAGCCCCAGCATTTT. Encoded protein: CASSRSQYQPQHF.

The CDR3, as DNA: TGCGCCAGCAGTGAGGCGCTAGCGGACTACAATGAGCAGTTCTTC. Translated: CASSEALADYNEQFF. The chain has TRBV10-2 and TRBJ2-1, with 7 bases lining up with TRBD2. From germline, CDR1 is WSHSY and CDR2 SAAADI. J lost 3 bases, V lost 2 bases, and 4 bases had no gene match. The CDR3 contains 15 residues.

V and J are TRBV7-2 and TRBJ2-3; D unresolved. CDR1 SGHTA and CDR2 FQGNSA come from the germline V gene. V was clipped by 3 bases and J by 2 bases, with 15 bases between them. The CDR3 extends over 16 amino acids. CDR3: CASSFDFARFTDTQYF. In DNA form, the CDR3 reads TGTGCCAGCAGCTTCGACTTCGCTCGGTTCACAGATACGCAGTATTTT.

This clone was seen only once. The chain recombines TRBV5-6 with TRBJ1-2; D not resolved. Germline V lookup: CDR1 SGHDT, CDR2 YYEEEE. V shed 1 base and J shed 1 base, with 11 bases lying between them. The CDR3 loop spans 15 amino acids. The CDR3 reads CASSLLSAINYGYTF. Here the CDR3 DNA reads TGTGCCAGCAGCTTGCTTTCAGCGATTAACTATGGCTACACCTTC.

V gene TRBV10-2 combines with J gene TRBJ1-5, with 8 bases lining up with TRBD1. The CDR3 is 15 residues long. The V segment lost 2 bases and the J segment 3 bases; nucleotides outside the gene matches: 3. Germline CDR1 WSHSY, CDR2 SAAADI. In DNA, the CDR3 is TGCGCCAGCAGTGAGGGACAGGGAAACAATCAGCCCCAGCATTTT. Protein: CASSEGQGNNQPQHF.

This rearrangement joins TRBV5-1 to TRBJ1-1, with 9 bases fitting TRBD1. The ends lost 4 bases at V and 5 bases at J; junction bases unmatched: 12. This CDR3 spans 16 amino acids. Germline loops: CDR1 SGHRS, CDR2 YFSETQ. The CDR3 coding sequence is TGCGCCAGCAGCCCGAGGACAGGGGAGGGCAAGACTGAAGCTTTCTTT. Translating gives CASSPRTGEGKTEAFF.

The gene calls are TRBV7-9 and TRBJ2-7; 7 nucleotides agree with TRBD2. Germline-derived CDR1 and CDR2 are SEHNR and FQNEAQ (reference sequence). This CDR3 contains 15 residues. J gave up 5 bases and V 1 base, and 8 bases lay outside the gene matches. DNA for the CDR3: TGTGCCAGCAGCTTAGGCCTCGGGGGGACCCACGAGCAGTACTTC. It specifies CASSLGLGGTHEQYF.

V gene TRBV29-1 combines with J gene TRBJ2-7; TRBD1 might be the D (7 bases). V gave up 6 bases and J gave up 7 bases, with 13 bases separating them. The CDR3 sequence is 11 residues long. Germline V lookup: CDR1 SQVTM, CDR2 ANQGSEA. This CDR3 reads CSVIRGEEQYF. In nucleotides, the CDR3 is TGCAGCGTAATCAGGGGGGAAGAGCAGTACTTC.

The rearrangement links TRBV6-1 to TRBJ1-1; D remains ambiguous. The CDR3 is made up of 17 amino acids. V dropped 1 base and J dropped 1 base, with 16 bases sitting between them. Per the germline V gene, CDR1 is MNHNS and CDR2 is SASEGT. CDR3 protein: CASSEVRSYRANTEAFF. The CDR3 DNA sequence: TGTGCCAGCAGTGAAGTACGGTCCTACCGAGCGAACACTGAAGCTTTCTTT.

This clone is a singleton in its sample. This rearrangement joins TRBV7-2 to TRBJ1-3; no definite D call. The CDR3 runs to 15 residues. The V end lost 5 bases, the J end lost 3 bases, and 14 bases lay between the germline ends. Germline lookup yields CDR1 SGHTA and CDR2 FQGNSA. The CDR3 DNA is TGTGCCAGCAGCCCCGGGTGGCAGATTGGAAACACCATATATTTT. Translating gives CASSPGWQIGNTIYF. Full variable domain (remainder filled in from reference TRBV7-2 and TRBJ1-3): GAGVSQSPSNKVTEKGKDVELRCDPISGHTALYWYRQSLGQGLEFLIYFQGNSAPDKSGLPSDRFSAERTGGSVSTLTIQRTQQEDSAVYLCASSPGWQIGNTIYFGEGSWLTVV.

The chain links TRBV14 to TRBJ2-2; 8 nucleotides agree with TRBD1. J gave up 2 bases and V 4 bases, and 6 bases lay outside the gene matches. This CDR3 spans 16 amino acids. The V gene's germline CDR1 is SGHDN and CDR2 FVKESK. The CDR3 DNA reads TGTGCCAGCAGCCGAGGCAGGGGGCGCAACACCGGGGAGCTGTTTTTT. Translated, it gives CASSRGRGRNTGELFF.

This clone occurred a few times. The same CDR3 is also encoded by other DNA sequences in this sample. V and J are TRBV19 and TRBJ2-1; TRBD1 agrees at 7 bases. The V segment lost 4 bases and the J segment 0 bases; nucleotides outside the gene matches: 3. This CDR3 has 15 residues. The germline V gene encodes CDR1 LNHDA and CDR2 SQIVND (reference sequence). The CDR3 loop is CASSTTGSSYNEQFF. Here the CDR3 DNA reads TGTGCCAGTAGTACGACAGGGAGCTCCTACAATGAGCAGTTCTTC.

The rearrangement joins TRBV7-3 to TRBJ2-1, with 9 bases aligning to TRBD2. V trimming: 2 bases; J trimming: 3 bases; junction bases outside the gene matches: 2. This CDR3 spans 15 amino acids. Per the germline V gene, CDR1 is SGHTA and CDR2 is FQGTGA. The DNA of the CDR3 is TGTGCCAGCAGCTTACTAGCGGGAATCTACAATGAGCAGTTCTTC. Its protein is CASSLLAGIYNEQFF.

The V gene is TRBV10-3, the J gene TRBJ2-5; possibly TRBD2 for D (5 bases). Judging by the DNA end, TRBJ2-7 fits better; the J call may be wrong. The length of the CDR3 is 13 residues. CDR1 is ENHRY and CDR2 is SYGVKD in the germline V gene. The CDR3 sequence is CAISEGERYEQYF. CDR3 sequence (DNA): TGTGCCATCAGTGAGGGGGAGAGGTACGAGCAGTACTTC.

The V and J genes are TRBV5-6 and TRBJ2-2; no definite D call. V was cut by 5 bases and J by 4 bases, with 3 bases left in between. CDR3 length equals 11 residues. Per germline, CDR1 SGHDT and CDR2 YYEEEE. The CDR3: CASRFTGELFF. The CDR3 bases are TGTGCCAGCAGATTCACCGGGGAGCTGTTTTTT. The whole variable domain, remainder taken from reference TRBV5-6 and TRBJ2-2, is DAGVTQSPTHLIKTRGQQVTLRCSPKSGHDTVSWYQQALGQGPQFIFQYYEEEERQRGNFPDRFSGHQFPNYSSELNVNALLLGDSALYLCASRFTGELFFGEGSRLTVL.

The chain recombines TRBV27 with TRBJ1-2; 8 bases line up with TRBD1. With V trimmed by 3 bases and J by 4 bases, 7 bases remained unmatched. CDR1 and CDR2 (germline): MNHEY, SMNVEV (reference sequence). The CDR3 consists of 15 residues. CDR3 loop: CASSFGQGVSYGYTF. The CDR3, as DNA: TGTGCCAGCAGTTTCGGACAGGGAGTTAGCTATGGCTACACCTTC.

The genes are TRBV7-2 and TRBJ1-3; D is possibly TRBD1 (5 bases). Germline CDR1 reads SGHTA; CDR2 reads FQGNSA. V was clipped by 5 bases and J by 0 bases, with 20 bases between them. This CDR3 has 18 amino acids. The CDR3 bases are TGTGCCAGCAGCCGGGACGGACCCCAGCCTTCCTCTGGAAACACCATATATTTT. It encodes CASSRDGPQPSSGNTIYF.

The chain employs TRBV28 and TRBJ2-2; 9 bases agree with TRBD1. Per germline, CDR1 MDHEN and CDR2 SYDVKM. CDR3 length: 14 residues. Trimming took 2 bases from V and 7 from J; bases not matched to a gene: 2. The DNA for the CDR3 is TGTGCCAGCAGTTTAGGGACAGGGCACGGGGAGCTGTTTTTT. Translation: CASSLGTGHGELFF.

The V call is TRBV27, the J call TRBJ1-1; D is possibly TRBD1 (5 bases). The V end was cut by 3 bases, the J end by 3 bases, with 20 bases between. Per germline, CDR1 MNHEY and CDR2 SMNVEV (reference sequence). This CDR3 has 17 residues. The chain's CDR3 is CASSLAGPQGRDTEAFF. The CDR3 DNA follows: TGTGCCAGCAGTTTGGCGGGACCCCAAGGCAGGGACACTGAAGCTTTCTTT.

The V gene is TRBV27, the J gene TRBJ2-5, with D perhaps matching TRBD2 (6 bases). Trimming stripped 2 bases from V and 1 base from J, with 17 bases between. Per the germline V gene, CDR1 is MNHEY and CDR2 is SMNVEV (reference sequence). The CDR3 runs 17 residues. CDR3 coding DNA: TGTGCCAGCAGTTTAGATGTCCCGCGGGGAACCCAAGAGACCCAGTACTTC. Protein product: CASSLDVPRGTQETQYF.

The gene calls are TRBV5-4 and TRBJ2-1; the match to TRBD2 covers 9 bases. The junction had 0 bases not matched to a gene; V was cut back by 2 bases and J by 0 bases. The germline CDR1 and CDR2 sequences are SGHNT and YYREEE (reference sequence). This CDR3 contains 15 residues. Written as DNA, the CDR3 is TGTGCCAGCAGCTTTAGCGGGGGCTCCTACAATGAGCAGTTCTTC. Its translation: CASSFSGGSYNEQFF.

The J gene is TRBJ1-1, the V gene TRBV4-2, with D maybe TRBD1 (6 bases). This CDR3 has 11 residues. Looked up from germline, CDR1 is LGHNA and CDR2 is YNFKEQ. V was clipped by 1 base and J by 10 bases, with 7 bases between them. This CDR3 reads CASSQGGRAFF. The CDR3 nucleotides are TGTGCCAGCAGCCAAGGGGGGCGAGCTTTCTTT.

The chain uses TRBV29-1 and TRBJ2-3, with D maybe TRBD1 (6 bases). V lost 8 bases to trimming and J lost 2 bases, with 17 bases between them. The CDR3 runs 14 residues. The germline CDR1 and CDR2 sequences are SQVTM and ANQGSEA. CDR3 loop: CSIRQVGVTDTQYF. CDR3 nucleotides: TGCAGCATCCGACAGGTGGGGGTCACAGATACGCAGTATTTT.

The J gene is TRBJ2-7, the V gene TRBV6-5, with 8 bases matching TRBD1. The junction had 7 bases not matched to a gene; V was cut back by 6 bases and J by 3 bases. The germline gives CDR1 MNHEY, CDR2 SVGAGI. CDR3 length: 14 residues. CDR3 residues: CASSRQGTVYEQYF. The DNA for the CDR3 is TGTGCCAGCAGCAGACAGGGGACTGTCTACGAGCAGTACTTC.

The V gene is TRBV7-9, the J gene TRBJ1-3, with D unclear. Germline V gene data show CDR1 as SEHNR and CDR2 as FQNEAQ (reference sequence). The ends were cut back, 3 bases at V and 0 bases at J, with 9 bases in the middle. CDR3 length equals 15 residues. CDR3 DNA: TGTGCCAGCAGCTTGGTAGGCTTCTCTGGAAACACCATATATTTT. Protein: CASSLVGFSGNTIYF.

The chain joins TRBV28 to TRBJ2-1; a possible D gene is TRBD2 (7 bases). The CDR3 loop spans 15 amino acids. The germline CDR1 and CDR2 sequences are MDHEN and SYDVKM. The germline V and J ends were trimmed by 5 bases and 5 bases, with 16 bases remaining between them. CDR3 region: CASSPWGAGDNEQFF. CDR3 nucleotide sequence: TGTGCCAGCAGTCCCTGGGGGGCGGGGGACAATGAGCAGTTCTTC.

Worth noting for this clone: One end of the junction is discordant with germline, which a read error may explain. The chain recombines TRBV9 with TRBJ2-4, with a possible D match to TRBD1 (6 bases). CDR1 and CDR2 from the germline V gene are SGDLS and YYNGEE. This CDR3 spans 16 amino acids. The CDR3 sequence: CANSRERTAEWNIQYF. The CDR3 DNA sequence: TGTGCCAACAGCCGCGAGAGGACAGCCGAGTGGAACATTCAGTACTTC. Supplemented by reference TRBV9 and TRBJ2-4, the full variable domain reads DSGVTQTPKHLITATGQRVTLRCSPRSGDLSVYWYQQSLDQGLQFLIQYYNGEERAKGNILERFSAQQFPDLHSELNLSSLELGDSALYFCANSRERTAEWNIQYFGAGTRLSVL.

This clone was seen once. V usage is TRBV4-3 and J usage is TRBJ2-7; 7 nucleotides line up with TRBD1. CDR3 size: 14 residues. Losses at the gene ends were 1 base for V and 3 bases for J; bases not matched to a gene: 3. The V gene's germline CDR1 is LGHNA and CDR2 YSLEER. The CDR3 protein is CASSQGTGFYEQYF. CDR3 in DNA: TGCGCCAGCAGCCAAGGGACAGGATTCTACGAGCAGTACTTC.